The T cell receptor beta chain described here comes from a study of immune evolution from preneoplasia to lung adenocarcinoma. The method was immunoSEQ multiplex PCR; TCRdb's version includes in-frame clones alone and lacks a portion of them. The data show a few thousand clones, with about 83% seen just once and about 4.6% held by the top ten. A note on this clone: Its antigen is not known.

General study points: Later-stage lesions seemingly showed higher T cell density and diversity than normal lung.

Germline CDR1 and CDR2: SGHRS and YFSETQ. The V and J ends lost 4 bases and 1 base respectively, with 20 bases between them. This CDR3 is 17 amino acids long. The receptor was isolated from a person aged 60-79 years with lung adenocarcinoma. Sequencing was done on a sample of FFPE lung adenocarcinoma in situ tissue. The V and J genes are TRBV5-1 and TRBJ1-1, with D maybe TRBD1 (6 bases). The CDR3 nucleotides read TGCGCCAGCAGCCCTGCTCCGCTGACAGGAAAGAACACTGAAGCTTTCTTT. This sequence encodes CASSPAPLTGKNTEAFF.